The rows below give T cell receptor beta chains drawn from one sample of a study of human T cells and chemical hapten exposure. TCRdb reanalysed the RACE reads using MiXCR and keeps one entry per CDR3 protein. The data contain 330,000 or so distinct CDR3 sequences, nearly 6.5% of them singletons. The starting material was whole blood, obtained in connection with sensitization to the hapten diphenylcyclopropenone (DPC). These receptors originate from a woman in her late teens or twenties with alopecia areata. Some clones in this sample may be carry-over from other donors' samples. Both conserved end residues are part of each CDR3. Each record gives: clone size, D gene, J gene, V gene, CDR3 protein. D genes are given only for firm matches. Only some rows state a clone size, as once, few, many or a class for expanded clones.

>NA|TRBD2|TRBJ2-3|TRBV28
CASSVTSGGQLYSDTQYF
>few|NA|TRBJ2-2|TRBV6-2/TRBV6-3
CATRQPLDRVSGELFF
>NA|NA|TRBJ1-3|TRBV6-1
CASSSHRAAGNTIYF
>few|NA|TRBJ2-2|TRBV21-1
CASRDPNTGELFF
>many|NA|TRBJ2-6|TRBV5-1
CASSLRASGANVLTF
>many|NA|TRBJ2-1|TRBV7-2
CASSLFQGHNEQFF
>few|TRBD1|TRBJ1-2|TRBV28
CASRQGVLYGYTF
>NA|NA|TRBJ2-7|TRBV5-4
CASMSSGTPSYEQYF
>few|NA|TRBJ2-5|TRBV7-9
CASRPGYQETQYF
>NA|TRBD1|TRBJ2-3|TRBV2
CASIPGQGSDTQYF
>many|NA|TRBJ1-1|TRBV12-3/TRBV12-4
CASSLSGTATEAFF
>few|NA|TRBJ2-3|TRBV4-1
CASSQVPGYTDTQYF
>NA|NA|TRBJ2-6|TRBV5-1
CASTEPGANVLTF
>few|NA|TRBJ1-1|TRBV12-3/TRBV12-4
CASTLREGRNEAFF
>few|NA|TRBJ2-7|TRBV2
CAIGGNYEQYF
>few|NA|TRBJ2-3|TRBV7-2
CASSFAGFTDTQYF